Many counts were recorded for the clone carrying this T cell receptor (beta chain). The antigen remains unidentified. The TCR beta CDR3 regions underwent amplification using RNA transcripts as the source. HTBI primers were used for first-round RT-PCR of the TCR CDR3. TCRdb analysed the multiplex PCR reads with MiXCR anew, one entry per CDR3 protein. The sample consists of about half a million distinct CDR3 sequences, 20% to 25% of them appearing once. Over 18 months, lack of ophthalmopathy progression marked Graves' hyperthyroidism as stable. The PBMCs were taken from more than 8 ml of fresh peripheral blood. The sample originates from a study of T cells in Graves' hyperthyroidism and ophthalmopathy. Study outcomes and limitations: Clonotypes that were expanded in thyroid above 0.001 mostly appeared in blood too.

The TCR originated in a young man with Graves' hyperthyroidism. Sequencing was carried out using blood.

In DNA, the CDR3 is TGTGCCAGCAGTCCTCACCCCGGGGACAATACGGAGGAGACCCAGTACTTC. Protein: CASSPHPGDNTEETQYF. The rearrangement uses TRBV27 and TRBJ2-5; weak D call: TRBD1 (6 bases). V lost 5 bases and J 5 bases, leaving 24 bases between the germline ends. CDR1 MNHEY and CDR2 SMNVEV come from the germline V gene (reference sequence). The CDR3 is made up of 17 amino acids.